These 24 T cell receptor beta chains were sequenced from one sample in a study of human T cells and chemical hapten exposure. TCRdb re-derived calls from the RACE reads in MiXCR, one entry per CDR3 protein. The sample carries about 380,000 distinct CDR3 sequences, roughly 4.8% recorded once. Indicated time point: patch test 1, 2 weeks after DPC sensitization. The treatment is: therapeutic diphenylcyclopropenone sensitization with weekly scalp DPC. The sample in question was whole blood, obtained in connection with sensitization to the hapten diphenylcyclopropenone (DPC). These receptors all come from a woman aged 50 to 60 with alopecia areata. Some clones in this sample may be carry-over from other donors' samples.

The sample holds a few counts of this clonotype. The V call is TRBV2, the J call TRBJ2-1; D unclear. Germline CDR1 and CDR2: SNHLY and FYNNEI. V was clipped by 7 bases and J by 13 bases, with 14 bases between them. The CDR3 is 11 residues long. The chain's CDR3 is CASINSGNQFF. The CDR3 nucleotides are TGTGCCAGCATTAACTCCGGAAATCAGTTCTTC.

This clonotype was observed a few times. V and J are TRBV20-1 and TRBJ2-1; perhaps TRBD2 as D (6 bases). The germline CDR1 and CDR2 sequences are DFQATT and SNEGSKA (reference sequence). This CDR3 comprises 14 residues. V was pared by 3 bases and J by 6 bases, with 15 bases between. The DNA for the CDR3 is TGCAGTGCTAGTACGCCAGGGAGGATCAATGAGCAGTTCTTC. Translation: CSASTPGRINEQFF.

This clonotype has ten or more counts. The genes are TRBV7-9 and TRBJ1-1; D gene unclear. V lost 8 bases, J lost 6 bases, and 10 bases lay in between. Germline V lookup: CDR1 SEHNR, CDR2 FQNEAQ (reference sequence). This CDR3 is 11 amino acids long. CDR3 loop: CASVGGAEAFF. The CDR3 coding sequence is TGTGCCAGCGTAGGCGGCGCTGAAGCTTTCTTT.

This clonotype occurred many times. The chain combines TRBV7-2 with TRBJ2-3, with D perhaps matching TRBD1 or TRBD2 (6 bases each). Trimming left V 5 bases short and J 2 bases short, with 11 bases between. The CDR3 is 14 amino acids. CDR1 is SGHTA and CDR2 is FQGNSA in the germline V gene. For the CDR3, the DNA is TGTGCCAGCAGCCTGGGGGGCCTCACAGATACGCAGTATTTT. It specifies CASSLGGLTDTQYF.

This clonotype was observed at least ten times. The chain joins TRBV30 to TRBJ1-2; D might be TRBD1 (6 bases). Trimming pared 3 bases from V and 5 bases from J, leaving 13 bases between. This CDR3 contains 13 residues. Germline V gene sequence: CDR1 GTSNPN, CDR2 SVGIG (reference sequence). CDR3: CAWRLEGGYGYTF. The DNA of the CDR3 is TGTGCCTGGAGACTGGAGGGGGGATATGGCTACACCTTC.

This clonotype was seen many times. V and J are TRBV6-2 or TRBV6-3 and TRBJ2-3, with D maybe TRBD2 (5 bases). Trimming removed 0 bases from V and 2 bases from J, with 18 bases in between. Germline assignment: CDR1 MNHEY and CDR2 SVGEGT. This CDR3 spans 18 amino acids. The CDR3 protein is CASSYSASPSGITDTQYF. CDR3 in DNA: TGTGCCAGCAGTTACTCAGCGAGCCCCAGCGGTATCACAGATACGCAGTATTTT.

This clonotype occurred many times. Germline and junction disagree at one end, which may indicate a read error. In DNA form, the CDR3 reads TGCAGCTCCCCTGCCGGGACTAGCGGGACCTACAGTGAGCAGTTCTTC. As protein: CSSPAGTSGTYSEQFF. The chain has TRBV29-1 and TRBJ2-1, with 13 nucleotides matching TRBD2. The CDR3 runs 16 residues. In germline, CDR1 is SQVTM, CDR2 ANQGSEA.

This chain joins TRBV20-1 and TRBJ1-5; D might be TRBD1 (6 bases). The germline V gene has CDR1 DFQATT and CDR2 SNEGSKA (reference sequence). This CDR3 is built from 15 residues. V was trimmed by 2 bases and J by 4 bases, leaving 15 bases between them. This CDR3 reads CSARNVGTPNQPQHF. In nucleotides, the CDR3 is TGCAGTGCTAGAAATGTAGGGACACCGAATCAGCCCCAGCATTTT.

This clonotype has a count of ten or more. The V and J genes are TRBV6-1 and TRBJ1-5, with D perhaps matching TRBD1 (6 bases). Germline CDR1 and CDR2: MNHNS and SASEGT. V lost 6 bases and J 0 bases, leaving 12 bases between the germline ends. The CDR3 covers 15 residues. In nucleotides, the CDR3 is TGTGCCAGCAGAGAGGACAGATATAGCAATCAGCCCCAGCATTTT. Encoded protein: CASREDRYSNQPQHF.

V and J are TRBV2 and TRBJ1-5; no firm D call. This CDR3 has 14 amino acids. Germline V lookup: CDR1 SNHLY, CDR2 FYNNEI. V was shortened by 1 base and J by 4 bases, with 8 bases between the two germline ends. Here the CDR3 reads CASSEEYQNQPQHF. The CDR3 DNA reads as TGTGCCAGCAGTGAAGAATATCAGAATCAGCCCCAGCATTTT.

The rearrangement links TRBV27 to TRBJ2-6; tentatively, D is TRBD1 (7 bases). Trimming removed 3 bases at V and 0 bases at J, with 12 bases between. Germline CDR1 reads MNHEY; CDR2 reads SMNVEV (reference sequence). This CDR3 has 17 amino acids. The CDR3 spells CASSFAGGISGANVLTF. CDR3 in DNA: TGTGCCAGCAGTTTCGCAGGGGGGATCTCTGGGGCCAACGTCCTGACTTTC.

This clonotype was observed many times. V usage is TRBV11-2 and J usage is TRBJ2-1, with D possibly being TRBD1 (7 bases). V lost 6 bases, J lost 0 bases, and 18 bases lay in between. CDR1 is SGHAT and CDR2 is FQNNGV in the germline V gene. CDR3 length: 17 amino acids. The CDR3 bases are TGTGCCAGCAGATCAGGGGCAGGGGGGAGCTCCTACAATGAGCAGTTCTTC. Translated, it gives CASRSGAGGSSYNEQFF.

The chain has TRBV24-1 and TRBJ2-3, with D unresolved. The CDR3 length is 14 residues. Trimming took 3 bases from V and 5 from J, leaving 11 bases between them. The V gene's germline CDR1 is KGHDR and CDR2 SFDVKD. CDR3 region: CATSDPSQLDTQYF. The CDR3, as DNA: TGTGCCACCAGTGATCCCTCTCAGCTAGATACGCAGTATTTT.

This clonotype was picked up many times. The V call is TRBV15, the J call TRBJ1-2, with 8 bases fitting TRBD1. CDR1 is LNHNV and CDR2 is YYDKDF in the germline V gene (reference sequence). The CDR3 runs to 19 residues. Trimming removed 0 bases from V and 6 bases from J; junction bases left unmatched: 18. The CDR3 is CATSRDLMGQASIIDGYTF. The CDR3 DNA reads TGTGCCACCAGCAGAGATCTAATGGGACAGGCGTCTATTATTGATGGCTACACCTTC.

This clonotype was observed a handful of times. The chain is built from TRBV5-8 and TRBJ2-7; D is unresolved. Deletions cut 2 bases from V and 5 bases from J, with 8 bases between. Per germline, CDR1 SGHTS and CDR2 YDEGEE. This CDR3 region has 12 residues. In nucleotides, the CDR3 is TGTGCCAGCAGCTTTCGAGACCACGAGCAGTACTTC. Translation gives CASSFRDHEQYF. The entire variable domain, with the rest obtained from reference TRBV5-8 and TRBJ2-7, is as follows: EAGVTQSPTHLIKTRGQQATLRCSPISGHTSVYWYQQALGLGLQFLLWYDEGEERNRGNFPPRFSGRQFPNYSSELNVNALELEDSALYLCASSFRDHEQYFGPGTRLTVT.

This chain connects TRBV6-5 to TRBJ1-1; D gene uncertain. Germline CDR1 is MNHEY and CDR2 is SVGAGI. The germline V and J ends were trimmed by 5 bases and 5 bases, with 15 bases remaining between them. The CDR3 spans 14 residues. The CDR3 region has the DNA TGTGCCAGCAGTACCCGGGCAGGCGGGACTGAAGCTTTCTTT. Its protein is CASSTRAGGTEAFF.

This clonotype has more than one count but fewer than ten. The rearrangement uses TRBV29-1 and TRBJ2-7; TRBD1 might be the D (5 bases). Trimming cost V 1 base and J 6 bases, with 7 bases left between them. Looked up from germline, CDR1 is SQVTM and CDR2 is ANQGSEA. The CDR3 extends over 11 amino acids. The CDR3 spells CSVEGRGEQYF. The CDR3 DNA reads TGCAGCGTTGAAGGAAGGGGCGAGCAGTACTTC.

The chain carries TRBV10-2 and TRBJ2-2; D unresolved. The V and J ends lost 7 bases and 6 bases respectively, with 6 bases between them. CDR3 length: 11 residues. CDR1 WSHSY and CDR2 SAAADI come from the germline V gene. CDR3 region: CASTPSGELFF. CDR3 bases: TGCGCCAGCACTCCGTCCGGGGAGCTGTTTTTT.

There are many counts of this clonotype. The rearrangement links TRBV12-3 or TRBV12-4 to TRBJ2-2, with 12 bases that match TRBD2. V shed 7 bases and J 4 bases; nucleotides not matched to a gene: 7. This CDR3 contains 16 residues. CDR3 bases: TGTGCCAGCAAATTGGGACTAGCGGGTTCCACCGGGGAGCTGTTTTTT. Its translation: CASKLGLAGSTGELFF.

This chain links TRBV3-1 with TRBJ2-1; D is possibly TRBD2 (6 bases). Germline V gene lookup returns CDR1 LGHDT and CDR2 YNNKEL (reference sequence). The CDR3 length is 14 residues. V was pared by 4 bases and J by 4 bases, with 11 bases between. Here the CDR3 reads CASSPVRGYNEQFF. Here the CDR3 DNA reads TGTGCCAGCAGCCCCGTTCGGGGGTACAATGAGCAGTTCTTC.

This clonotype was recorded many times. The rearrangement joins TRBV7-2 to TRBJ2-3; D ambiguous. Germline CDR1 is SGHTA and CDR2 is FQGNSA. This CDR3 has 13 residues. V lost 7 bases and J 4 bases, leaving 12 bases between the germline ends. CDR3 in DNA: TGTGCCAGCACCTTGAGAGGTGCAGATACGCAGTATTTT. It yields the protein CASTLRGADTQYF.

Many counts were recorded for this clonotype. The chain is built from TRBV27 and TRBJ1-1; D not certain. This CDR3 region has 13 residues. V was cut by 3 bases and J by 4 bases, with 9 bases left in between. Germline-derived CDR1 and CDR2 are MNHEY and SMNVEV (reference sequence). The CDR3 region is CASSFLRSTEAFF. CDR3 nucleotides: TGTGCCAGCAGTTTCCTCCGGAGCACTGAAGCTTTCTTT.

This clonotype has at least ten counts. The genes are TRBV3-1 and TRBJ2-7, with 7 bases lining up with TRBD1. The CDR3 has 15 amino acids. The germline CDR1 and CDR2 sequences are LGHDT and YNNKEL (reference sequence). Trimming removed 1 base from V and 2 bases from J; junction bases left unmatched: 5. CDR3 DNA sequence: TGTGCCAGCAGCCAAGGGGGACAGAGAGCCTACGAGCAGTACTTC. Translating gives CASSQGGQRAYEQYF.

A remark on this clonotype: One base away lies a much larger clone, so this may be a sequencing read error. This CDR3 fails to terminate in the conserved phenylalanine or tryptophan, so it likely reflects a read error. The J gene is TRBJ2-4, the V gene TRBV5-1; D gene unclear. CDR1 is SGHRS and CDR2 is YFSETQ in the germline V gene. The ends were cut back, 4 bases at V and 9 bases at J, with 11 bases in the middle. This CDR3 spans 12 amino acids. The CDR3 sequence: CASSGGKGIQYL. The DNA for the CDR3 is TGCGCCAGCAGCGGCGGAAAGGGCATTCAGTACCTC.